This T cell receptor beta chain was retrieved from a study of STAT5B mutations in CD4+ large granular lymphocyte leukemia. Study outcomes and limitations: Over 20% of private leukemic clonotypes occurred rarely in other patients' non-leukemic repertoires. Patient CD4-sorted repertoires looked more clonal than healthy CD4+ repertoires, even without putative leukemic clones.

The CDR3 has 15 amino acids. The assay was immunoSEQ multiplex PCR, and TCRdb's table has in-frame clones only and misses some. The data contain roughly 41,000 clones, around 75% of them seen just once; the ten biggest clones take up approximately 0.53%. A word on this clone: The antigen is not known.

The TCR originated in a human donor in good health. Sequences were obtained from CD4+ T cells from blood buffy coats. The chain links TRBV21-1 to TRBJ2-4; the D call in the table, TRBD1, was not verified against the DNA. TRBV21-1 is a recognized pseudogene. CDR3 coding DNA: TGTGCCAGCAGCAAAGAAGGGGGAGCCAAAAACATTCAGTACTTC. Its translation is CASSKEGGAKNIQYF.